This TCR beta chain was recovered during a study of CD8+ T cells in alopecia areata. Study results and caveats: Clonality in lesional scalp, especially alopecia totalis/universalis, exceeded that of normal scalp. Possibly because of HLA-related factors, TCR sharing was less clear across patients than in mice.

cDNA serving as the sequencing template came from extracted, reverse transcribed RNA. Sequencing was performed with immunoSEQ multiplex PCR; in TCRdb, only in-frame clones are kept and a portion is missing. Of some 110,000 clones listed, less than 70% are singletons. Notes on this clone: The antigen remains unidentified.

The CDR3 spans 14 residues. Per the germline V gene, CDR1 is SGHAT and CDR2 is FQNNGV. Trimming left V 5 bases short and J 4 bases short, with 14 bases between. The sequencing input was CD4+ T cells sorted from blood. The chain recombines TRBV11-2 with TRBJ1-2; D is ambiguous. The sequence came from a human donor in good health. The CDR3 loop is CASSPIRMSYGYTF. The CDR3, as DNA: TGTGCCAGCAGCCCAATTCGGATGTCCTATGGCTACACCTTC.